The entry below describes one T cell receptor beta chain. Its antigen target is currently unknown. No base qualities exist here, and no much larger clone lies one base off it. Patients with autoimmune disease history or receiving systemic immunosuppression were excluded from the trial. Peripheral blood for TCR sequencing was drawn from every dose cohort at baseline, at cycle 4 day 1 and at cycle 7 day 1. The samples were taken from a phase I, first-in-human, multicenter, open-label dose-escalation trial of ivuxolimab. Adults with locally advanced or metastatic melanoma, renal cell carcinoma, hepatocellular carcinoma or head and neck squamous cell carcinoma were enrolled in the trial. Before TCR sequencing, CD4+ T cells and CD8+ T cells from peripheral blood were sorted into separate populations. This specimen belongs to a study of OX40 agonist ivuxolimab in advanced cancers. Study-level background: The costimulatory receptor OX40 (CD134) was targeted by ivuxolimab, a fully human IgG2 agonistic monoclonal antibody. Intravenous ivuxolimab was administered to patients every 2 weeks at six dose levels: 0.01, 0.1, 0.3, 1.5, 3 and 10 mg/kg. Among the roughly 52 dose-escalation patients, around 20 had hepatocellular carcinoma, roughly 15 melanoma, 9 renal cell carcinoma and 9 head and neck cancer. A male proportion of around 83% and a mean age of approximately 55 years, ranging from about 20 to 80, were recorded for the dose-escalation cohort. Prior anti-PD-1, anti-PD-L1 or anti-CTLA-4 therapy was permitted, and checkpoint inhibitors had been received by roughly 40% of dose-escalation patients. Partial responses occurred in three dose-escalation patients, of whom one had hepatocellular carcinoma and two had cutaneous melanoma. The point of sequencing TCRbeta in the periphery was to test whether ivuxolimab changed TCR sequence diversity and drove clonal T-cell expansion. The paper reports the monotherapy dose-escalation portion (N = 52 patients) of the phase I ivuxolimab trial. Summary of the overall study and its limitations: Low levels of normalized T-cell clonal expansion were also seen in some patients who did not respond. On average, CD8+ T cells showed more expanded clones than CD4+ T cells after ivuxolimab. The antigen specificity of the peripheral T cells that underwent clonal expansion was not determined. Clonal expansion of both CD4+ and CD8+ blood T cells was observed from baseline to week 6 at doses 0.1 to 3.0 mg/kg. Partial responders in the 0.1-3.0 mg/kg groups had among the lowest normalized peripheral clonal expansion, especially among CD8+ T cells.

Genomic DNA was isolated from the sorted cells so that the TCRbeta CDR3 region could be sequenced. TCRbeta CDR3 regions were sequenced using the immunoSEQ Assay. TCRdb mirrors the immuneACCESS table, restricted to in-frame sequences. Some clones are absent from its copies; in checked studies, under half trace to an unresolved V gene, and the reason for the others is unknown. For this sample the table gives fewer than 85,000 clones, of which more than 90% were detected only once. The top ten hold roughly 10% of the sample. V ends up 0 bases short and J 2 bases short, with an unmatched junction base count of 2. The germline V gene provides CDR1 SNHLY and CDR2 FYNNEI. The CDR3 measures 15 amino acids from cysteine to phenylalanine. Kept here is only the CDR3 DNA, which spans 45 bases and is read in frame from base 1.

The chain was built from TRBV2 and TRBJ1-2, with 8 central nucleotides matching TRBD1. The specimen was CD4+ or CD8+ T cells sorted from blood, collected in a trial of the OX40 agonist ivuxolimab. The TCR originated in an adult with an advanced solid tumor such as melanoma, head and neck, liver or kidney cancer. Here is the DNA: TGTGCCAGCAGTGAAGCACGACAGGGGAACTATGGCTACACCTTC. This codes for CASSEARQGNYGYTF. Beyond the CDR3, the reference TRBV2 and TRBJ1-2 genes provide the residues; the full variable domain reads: EPEVTQTPSHQVTQMGQEVILRCVPISNHLYFYWYRQILGQKVEFLVSFYNNEISEKSEIFDDQFSVERPDGSNFTLKIRSTKLEDSAMYFCASSEARQGNYGYTFGSGTRLTVV.